A single sample gave rise to the 11 T cell receptor beta chains below, sequenced in a study of blood T cell repertoires in COVID-19. TCRdb keeps only in-frame clones here, not all; method: immunoSEQ multiplex PCR. Among 430,000 or so clones, roughly 90% were seen once, and the ten largest hold 0.8% to 1%. What was sequenced was peripheral blood. The receptors come from a young man with COVID-19, enrolled during active disease.

The rearrangement links TRBV3-1 (or the pseudogene TRBV3-2) to TRBJ2-5; TRBD2 aligns across 8 bases. This CDR3 is 15 amino acids long. Per germline, CDR1 LGHDT and CDR2 YNNKEL (reference sequence). V was pared by 4 bases and J by 4 bases, with 8 bases of the junction left unmatched. CDR3 coding DNA: TGTGCCAGCAGCCCCGGGGGGGCCGGTCGAGAGACCCAGTACTTC. Translation: CASSPGGAGRETQYF.

The chain carries TRBV24-1 and TRBJ2-2; 10 bases match TRBD2. This CDR3 has 17 amino acids. J lost 1 base, V lost 4 bases, and 5 bases had no gene match. The germline V gene has CDR1 KGHDR and CDR2 SFDVKD. The CDR3 protein is CATSDPSGRGNTGELFF. The CDR3 DNA reads TGTGCCACCAGTGACCCGAGCGGGAGGGGGAACACCGGGGAGCTGTTTTTT.

The chain joins TRBV6-6 to TRBJ2-7, with D possibly TRBD1 on 6 matching bases. V lost 0 bases and J 12 bases, leaving 12 bases between the germline ends. Per the germline V gene, CDR1 is MNHNY and CDR2 is SVGAGI (reference sequence). The CDR3 length is 12 residues. CDR3 protein: CASSYSGQGRYF. The CDR3 DNA sequence: TGTGCCAGCAGTTACTCCGGGCAGGGGAGGTACTTC.

This chain links TRBV11-2 with TRBJ2-2; tentative D call: TRBD1 (6 bases). Trimming removed 5 bases at V and 5 bases at J, with 12 bases between. The CDR3 spans 14 residues. Germline assignment: CDR1 SGHAT and CDR2 FQNNGV. The CDR3 coding sequence is TGTGCCAGCAGCCGAATTCAGGGGACCGGGGAGCTGTTTTTT. Protein sequence: CASSRIQGTGELFF.

This clone showed up just once. V usage is TRBV3-1 (or the pseudogene TRBV3-2) and J usage is TRBJ1-6; D might be TRBD1 (6 bases). V was clipped by 4 bases and J by 2 bases, with 15 bases between them. The germline V gene encodes CDR1 LGHDT and CDR2 YNNKEL (reference sequence). The CDR3 sequence is 17 residues long. The CDR3 spells CASSLYTTGAYNSPLHF. DNA of the CDR3: TGTGCCAGCAGCCTATACACGACAGGCGCCTATAATTCACCCCTCCACTTT.

The rearrangement joins TRBV18 to TRBJ1-5; D perhaps matches TRBD1 (5 bases). The CDR3 sequence is 14 residues long. Germline CDR1 KGHSH, CDR2 LQKENI. The V end lost 5 bases, the J end lost 6 bases, and 14 bases lay between the germline ends. CDR3 residues: CASSSGTIGQPQHF. For the CDR3, the DNA is TGTGCCAGCTCATCCGGGACTATCGGTCAGCCCCAGCATTTT. Full variable domain (rest looked up from reference TRBV18 and TRBJ1-5): NAGVMQNPRHLVRRRGQEARLRCSPMKGHSHVYWYRQLPEEGLKFMVYLQKENIIDESGMPKERFSAEFPKEGPSILRIQQVVRGDSAAYFCASSSGTIGQPQHFGDGTRLSIL.

This chain joins TRBV7-9 and TRBJ2-1, with TRBD1 identical over 8 bases. The V segment lost 5 bases and the J segment 10 bases; nucleotides outside the gene matches: 7. The length of the CDR3 is 13 residues. In germline, CDR1 is SEHNR, CDR2 FQNEAQ (reference sequence). The chain's CDR3 is CASSPGQASEQFF. The CDR3 region has the DNA TGTGCCAGCAGCCCGGGACAGGCCAGCGAGCAGTTCTTC.

V gene TRBV6-7 combines with J gene TRBJ2-7; D unclear. TRBV6-7 belongs to the ORF category, with a function that is uncertain. The CDR3 has 17 residues. Trimming left V 2 bases short and J 2 bases short, with 19 bases between. Written as DNA, the CDR3 is TGTGCCAGCAGTTACACTCCCCTGCGTGCCGATCCCTACGAGCAGTACTTC. Amino acid sequence: CASSYTPLRADPYEQYF.

The rearrangement links TRBV3-1 (or the pseudogene TRBV3-2) to TRBJ2-1; 8 nucleotides match TRBD1. CDR3 size: 19 residues. CDR1 is LGHDT, CDR2 YNNKEL, per germline (reference sequence). Unmatched junction bases numbered 14, after V lost 4 bases and J lost 0 bases. The CDR3 nucleotides read TGTGCCAGCAGCCCTTTTCCCGGGACAGGATTAAGCTCCTACAATGAGCAGTTCTTC. It is translated as CASSPFPGTGLSSYNEQFF.

This sequence joins TRBV15 and TRBJ2-7, with D possibly being TRBD2 (6 bases). The CDR3 runs 15 residues. V lost 3 bases, J lost 5 bases, and 17 bases lay in between. Germline CDR1 LNHNV, CDR2 YYDKDF (reference sequence). The CDR3: CATSRGGTPGHEQYF. For the CDR3, the DNA is TGTGCCACCAGCAGGGGCGGGACCCCTGGCCACGAGCAGTACTTC.

The chain joins TRBV4-2 to TRBJ1-3; tentatively, D is TRBD1 (5 bases). The CDR3 loop spans 16 amino acids. V was shortened by 0 bases and J by 6 bases, with 15 bases between the two germline ends. Germline values: CDR1 LGHNA, CDR2 YNFKEQ. The CDR3 sequence is CASSQDRAIGQNTIYF. CDR3 DNA sequence: TGTGCCAGCAGCCAAGACAGGGCGATAGGCCAAAACACCATATATTTT.